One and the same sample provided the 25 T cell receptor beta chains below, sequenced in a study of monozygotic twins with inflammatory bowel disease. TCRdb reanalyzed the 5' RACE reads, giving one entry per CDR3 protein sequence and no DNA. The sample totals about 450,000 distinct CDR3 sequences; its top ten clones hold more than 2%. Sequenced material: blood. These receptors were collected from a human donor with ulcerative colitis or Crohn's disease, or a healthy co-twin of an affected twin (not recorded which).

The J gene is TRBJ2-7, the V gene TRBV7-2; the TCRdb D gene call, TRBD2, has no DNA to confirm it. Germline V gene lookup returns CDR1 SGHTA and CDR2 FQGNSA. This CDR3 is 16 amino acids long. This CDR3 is CASSIIAGLLSYEQYF.

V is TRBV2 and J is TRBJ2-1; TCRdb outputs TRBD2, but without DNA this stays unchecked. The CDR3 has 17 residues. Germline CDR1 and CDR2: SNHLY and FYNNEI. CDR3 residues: CASTPGLADFSYNEQFF.

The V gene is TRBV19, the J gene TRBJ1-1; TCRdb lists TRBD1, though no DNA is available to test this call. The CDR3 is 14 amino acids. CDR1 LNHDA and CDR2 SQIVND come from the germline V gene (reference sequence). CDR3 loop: CASRRTRPSTEAFF. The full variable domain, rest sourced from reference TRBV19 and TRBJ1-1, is DGGITQSPKYLFRKEGQNVTLSCEQNLNHDAMYWYRQDPGQGLRLIYYSQIVNDFQKGDIAEGYSVSREKKESFPLTVTSAQKNPTAFYLCASRRTRPSTEAFFGQGTRLTVV.

The CDR3 is CAISARGQGSETQYF. The chain recombines TRBV10-3 with TRBJ2-5; TCRdb names TRBD1, which stays unverified in the absence of DNA. Germline CDR1 is ENHRY and CDR2 is SYGVKD. There are 15 residues in the CDR3.

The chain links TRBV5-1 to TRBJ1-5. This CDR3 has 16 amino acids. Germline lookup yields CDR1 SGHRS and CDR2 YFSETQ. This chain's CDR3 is CASSLGGLEGNQPQHF. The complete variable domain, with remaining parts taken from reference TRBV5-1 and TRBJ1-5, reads KAGVTQTPRYLIKTRGQQVTLSCSPISGHRSVSWYQQTPGQGLQFLFEYFSETQRNKGNFPGRFSGRQFSNSRSEMNVSTLELGDSALYLCASSLGGLEGNQPQHFGDGTRLSIL.

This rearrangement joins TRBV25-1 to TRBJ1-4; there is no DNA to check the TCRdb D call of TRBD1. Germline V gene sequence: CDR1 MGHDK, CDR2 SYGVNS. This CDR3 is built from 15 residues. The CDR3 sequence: CASSAPLSANGKLFF.

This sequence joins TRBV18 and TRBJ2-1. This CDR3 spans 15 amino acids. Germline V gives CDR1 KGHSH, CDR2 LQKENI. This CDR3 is CASSPADPSYNEQFF.

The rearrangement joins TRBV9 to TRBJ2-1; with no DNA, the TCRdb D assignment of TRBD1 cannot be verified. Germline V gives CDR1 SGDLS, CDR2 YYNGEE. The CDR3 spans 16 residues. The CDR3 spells CASSTRGDNSYNEQFF.

The CDR3 reads CSTVEGYNEQFF. The rearrangement uses TRBV20-1 and TRBJ2-1; TCRdb returns TRBD2, unconfirmable since there is no DNA. Germline-derived CDR1 and CDR2 are DFQATT and SNEGSKA (reference sequence). The CDR3 contains 12 residues.

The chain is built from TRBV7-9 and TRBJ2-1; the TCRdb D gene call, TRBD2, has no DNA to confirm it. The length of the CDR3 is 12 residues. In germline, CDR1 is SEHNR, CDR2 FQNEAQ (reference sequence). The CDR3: CASSFGRAEQFF.

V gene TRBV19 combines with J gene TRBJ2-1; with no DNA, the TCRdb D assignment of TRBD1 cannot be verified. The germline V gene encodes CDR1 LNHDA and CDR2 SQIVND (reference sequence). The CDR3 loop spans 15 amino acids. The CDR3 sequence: CASSLGGTPGEEQFF.

CDR3 in amino acids: CASSQDQDRDLRTEAFF. The chain recombines TRBV3-1 with TRBJ1-1; TCRdb calls TRBD1, which cannot be checked without DNA. CDR3 length equals 17 residues. Germline-derived CDR1 and CDR2 are LGHDT and YNNKEL (reference sequence).

The CDR3 sequence: CASTLGGSQPQHF. The chain couples TRBV28 to TRBJ1-5; the D call from TCRdb, TRBD1, cannot be confirmed without DNA. Germline values: CDR1 MDHEN, CDR2 SYDVKM. There are 13 residues in the CDR3.

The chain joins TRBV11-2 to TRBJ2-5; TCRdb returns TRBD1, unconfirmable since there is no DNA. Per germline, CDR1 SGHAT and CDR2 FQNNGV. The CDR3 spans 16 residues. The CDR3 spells CASSRRDRGRQETQYF.

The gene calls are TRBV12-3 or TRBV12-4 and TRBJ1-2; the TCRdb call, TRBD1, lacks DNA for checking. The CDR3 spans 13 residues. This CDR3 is CASSDRAYYGYTF.

The CDR3 is CSASIQGNTEAFF. The rearrangement uses TRBV20-1 and TRBJ1-1; TCRdb selects TRBD1, and the lack of DNA leaves this call unchecked. Germline V gives CDR1 DFQATT, CDR2 SNEGSKA (reference sequence). This CDR3 contains 13 residues.

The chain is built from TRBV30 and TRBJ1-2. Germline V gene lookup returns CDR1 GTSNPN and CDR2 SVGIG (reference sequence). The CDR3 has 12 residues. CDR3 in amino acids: CAWRQGPYGYTF.

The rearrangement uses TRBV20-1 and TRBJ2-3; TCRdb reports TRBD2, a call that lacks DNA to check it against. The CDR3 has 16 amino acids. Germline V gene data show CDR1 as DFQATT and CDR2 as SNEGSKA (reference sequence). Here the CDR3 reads CSAPRDFHQSTDTQYF.

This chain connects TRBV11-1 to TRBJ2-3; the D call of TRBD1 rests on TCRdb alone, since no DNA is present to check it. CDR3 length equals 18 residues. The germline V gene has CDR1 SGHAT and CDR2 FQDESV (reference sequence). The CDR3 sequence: CASSSGTGGTSGTDTQYF.

CDR3 protein: CASSLGPWDLSGTQYF. The chain links TRBV5-6 to TRBJ2-5; no DNA is available, so the TRBD2 call from TCRdb remains unchecked. Germline V gene sequence: CDR1 SGHDT, CDR2 YYEEEE. CDR3 size: 16 residues.

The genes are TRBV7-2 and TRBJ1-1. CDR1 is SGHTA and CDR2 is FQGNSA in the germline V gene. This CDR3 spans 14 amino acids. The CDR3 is CASSYWGMNTEAFF.

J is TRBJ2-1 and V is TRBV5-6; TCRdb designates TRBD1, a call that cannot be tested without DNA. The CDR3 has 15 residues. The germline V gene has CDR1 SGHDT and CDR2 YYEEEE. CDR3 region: CASSLELGPYNEQFF. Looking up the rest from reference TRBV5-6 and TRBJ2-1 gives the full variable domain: DAGVTQSPTHLIKTRGQQVTLRCSPKSGHDTVSWYQQALGQGPQFIFQYYEEEERQRGNFPDRFSGHQFPNYSSELNVNALLLGDSALYLCASSLELGPYNEQFFGPGTRLTVL.

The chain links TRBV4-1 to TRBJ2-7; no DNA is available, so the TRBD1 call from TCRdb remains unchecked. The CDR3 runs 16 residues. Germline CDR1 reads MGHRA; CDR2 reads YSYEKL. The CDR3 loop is CASSQERTGERYEQYF.

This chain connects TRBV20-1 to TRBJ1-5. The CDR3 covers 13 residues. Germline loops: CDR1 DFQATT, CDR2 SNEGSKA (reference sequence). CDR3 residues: CSASYRSDQPQHF.

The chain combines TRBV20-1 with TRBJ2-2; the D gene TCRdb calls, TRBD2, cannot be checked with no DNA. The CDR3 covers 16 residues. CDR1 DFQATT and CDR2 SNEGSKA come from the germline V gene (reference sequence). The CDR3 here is CSARRTVGRRTGELFF.